One sample yielded the 31 T cell receptor beta chains listed below, sequenced in a study of T cell responses to AZD1222 COVID-19 vaccine. Produced via immunoSEQ multiplex PCR; TCRdb's table is partial and in-frame only. The data contain some 130,000 clones, about nine tenths of them singletons. Sequences were derived from peripheral blood, sampled on day 0 of MenACWY control vaccination. Receptor source: an adult in good health.

This clone occurred once. The chain employs TRBV27 and TRBJ2-1; a possible D gene is TRBD2 (6 bases). The V end lost 5 bases, the J end lost 4 bases, and 6 bases lay between the germline ends. The germline V gene has CDR1 MNHEY and CDR2 SMNVEV (reference sequence). The CDR3 spans 12 residues. CDR3 coding DNA: TGTGCCAGCAGTGCGGGATACAATGAGCAGTTCTTC. Translation: CASSAGYNEQFF.

The rearrangement joins TRBV5-1 to TRBJ2-7; perhaps D is TRBD1 or TRBD2 (5 bases each). CDR1 and CDR2 from the germline V gene are SGHRS and YFSETQ. With 3 bases removed from V and 0 bases from J, the gap between germline ends came to 13 bases. The CDR3 runs to 15 residues. CDR3 in DNA: TGCGCCAGCAGCTCGGGACCAGGGACCTCCTACGAGCAGTACTTC. Amino acid sequence: CASSSGPGTSYEQYF.

This clone was recorded only once. The V and J genes are TRBV5-1 and TRBJ1-3; no clear D. This CDR3 is 16 amino acids long. The germline V and J ends were trimmed by 2 bases and 0 bases, with 12 bases remaining between them. Germline V gene sequence: CDR1 SGHRS, CDR2 YFSETQ. The CDR3 sequence: CASSLGHPISGNTIYF. DNA for the CDR3: TGCGCCAGCAGCTTAGGGCACCCCATCTCTGGAAACACCATATATTTT.

This rearrangement joins TRBV4-1 to TRBJ1-6; 7 nucleotides line up with TRBD1. CDR1 is MGHRA and CDR2 is YSYEKL in the germline V gene. This CDR3 comprises 18 residues. V trimming: 3 bases; J trimming: 7 bases; junction bases outside the gene matches: 15. CDR3 region: CASSHHGDSSGENSPLHF. The CDR3 bases are TGCGCCAGCAGCCACCACGGGGACAGCAGTGGGGAAAATTCACCCCTCCACTTT.

In its sample, this clone was seen a few times. CDR3 sequence: CASSLGTGSNQPQHF. Written as DNA, the CDR3 is TGCGCCAGCAGCTTGGGGACAGGGAGCAATCAGCCCCAGCATTTT. The rearrangement links TRBV5-1 to TRBJ1-5; 8 bases are shared with TRBD1. The trim removed 0 bases at V and 1 base at J, leaving 0 bases unmatched. CDR1 and CDR2 (germline): SGHRS, YFSETQ. This CDR3 is 15 amino acids long.

The chain recombines TRBV2 with TRBJ2-7; 7 nucleotides line up with TRBD1. The V and J ends lost 9 bases and 6 bases, in that order; junction bases with no gene match: 8. The CDR3 is 12 residues long. CDR1 and CDR2 (germline): SNHLY, FYNNEI. CDR3 nucleotides: TGTGCCAGACAGGGGTTCAGGAGCGAGCAGTACTTC. This translates into CARQGFRSEQYF.

The CDR3 DNA is TGTGCCAGCAGGGTATTACAGGGGGCTGCCTACGAGCAGTACTTC. Translating gives CASRVLQGAAYEQYF. The rearrangement joins TRBV6-5 to TRBJ2-7, with 9 bases that match TRBD1. Trimming removed 6 bases from V and 2 bases from J; junction bases left unmatched: 8. Germline values: CDR1 MNHEY, CDR2 SVGAGI. This CDR3 is built from 15 residues.

V is TRBV29-1 and J is TRBJ2-4, with 12 bases that match TRBD2. The V gene end was trimmed by 4 bases and the J gene end by 0 bases; junction bases not matched to a gene: 7. The CDR3 is 17 residues long. Germline-derived CDR1 and CDR2 are SQVTM and ANQGSEA. In nucleotides, the CDR3 is TGCAGCGTTGCCGGACTAGCGGGAAACTTAGCCAAAAACATTCAGTACTTC. This encodes CSVAGLAGNLAKNIQYF.

The CDR3 bases are TGTGCCAGCAGCTTACAAGGGAGCAGCCCCGAGCAGTACTTC. It is translated as CASSLQGSSPEQYF. V and J are TRBV11-3 and TRBJ2-7; perhaps TRBD2 as D (5 bases). The germline V and J ends were trimmed by 2 bases and 6 bases, with 14 bases remaining between them. Germline values: CDR1 SGHNT, CDR2 YENEEA. This CDR3 is built from 14 residues.

The chain recombines TRBV12-5 with TRBJ1-5; 7 bases are a match to TRBD1. Germline lookup yields CDR1 LGHNT and CDR2 FRNRAP. Trimming cost V 6 bases and J 5 bases; bases outside gene matches: 19. The CDR3 runs to 18 residues. This chain's CDR3 is CASGLGNPDRKGHQPQHF. The CDR3 DNA is TGTGCTAGTGGCCTCGGAAACCCGGACAGGAAAGGGCATCAGCCCCAGCATTTT.

The chain combines TRBV11-1 with TRBJ2-3; 7 bases align to TRBD1. V was pared by 6 bases and J by 3 bases, with 6 bases of the junction left unmatched. Germline CDR1 is SGHAT and CDR2 is FQDESV (reference sequence). The CDR3 length is 14 residues. As DNA, the CDR3 is TGTGCCAGCAGTCCGATACAGGGGACAGATACGCAGTATTTT. It is translated as CASSPIQGTDTQYF.

The chain employs TRBV28 and TRBJ1-3; D unresolved. The CDR3 runs 14 residues. Trimming shortened V by 2 bases and J by 0 bases, and 5 bases separated the two germline ends. Germline V CDR1 and CDR2: MDHEN, SYDVKM. In DNA, the CDR3 is TGTGCCAGCAGTTTACAAGTCTCTGGAAACACCATATATTTT. Translated: CASSLQVSGNTIYF.

This chain connects TRBV28 to TRBJ2-2; 10 nucleotides align to TRBD1. Per the germline V gene, CDR1 is MDHEN and CDR2 is SYDVKM. V gave up 6 bases and J gave up 7 bases; unmatched junction bases: 5. The CDR3 runs to 14 residues. In DNA form, the CDR3 reads TGTGCCAGCAGCCAGACAGGGGGCGACGGGGAGCTGTTTTTT. Translated, it gives CASSQTGGDGELFF.

This clone is a singleton in its sample. This sequence joins TRBV27 and TRBJ2-1; 10 bases are a match to TRBD2. J gave up 2 bases and V 1 base, and 2 bases lay outside the gene matches. In germline, CDR1 is MNHEY, CDR2 SMNVEV (reference sequence). CDR3 length equals 16 residues. The CDR3 DNA reads TGTGCCAGCAGTTTATTGGGGACTAGCGCCTACAATGAGCAGTTCTTC. Amino acids: CASSLLGTSAYNEQFF.

The genes are TRBV7-2 and TRBJ1-2; TRBD1 is a possible D gene (5 bases). The germline V and J ends were trimmed by 1 base and 2 bases, with 8 bases remaining between them. The V gene's germline CDR1 is SGHTA and CDR2 FQGNSA. CDR3 length: 14 residues. CDR3 nucleotides: TGTGCCAGCAGCTTAGTTGGGGGGAACTATGGCTACACCTTC. Translating it yields CASSLVGGNYGYTF.

The J gene is TRBJ1-2, the V gene TRBV6-5; 9 nucleotides align to TRBD1. The CDR3 spans 14 residues. Losses at the gene ends were 7 bases for V and 2 bases for J; bases not matched to a gene: 5. Germline V gives CDR1 MNHEY, CDR2 SVGAGI. CDR3: CASTRDRANYGYTF. For the CDR3, the DNA is TGTGCCAGCACTCGGGACAGGGCCAACTATGGCTACACCTTC.

V gene TRBV20-1 combines with J gene TRBJ2-7; tentatively, D is TRBD1 or TRBD2 (6 bases each). Deletions cut 3 bases from V and 2 bases from J, with 17 bases between. This CDR3 is built from 15 residues. CDR1 and CDR2 (germline): DFQATT, SNEGSKA (reference sequence). This CDR3 reads CSASPRRGNPYEQYF. The CDR3 DNA is TGCAGTGCTAGTCCCCGGAGGGGGAACCCCTACGAGCAGTACTTC.

The chain combines TRBV6-6 with TRBJ1-1, with 7 bases identical to TRBD1. CDR1 and CDR2 from the germline V gene are MNHNY and SVGAGI (reference sequence). V lost 6 bases, J lost 1 base, and 5 bases stayed unmatched. The CDR3 runs to 14 residues. This chain's CDR3 is CASRTGTANTEAFF. DNA for the CDR3: TGTGCCAGCAGGACAGGGACAGCGAACACTGAAGCTTTCTTT.

The rearrangement uses TRBV5-1 and TRBJ2-5; perhaps TRBD1 as D (8 bases). The CDR3 loop spans 15 amino acids. The germline V gene has CDR1 SGHRS and CDR2 YFSETQ. Trimming removed 4 bases at V and 2 bases at J, with 15 bases between. Here the CDR3 reads CASSGTNRGQETQYF. For the CDR3, the DNA is TGCGCCAGCAGCGGGACTAACAGGGGGCAAGAGACCCAGTACTTC.

The chain employs TRBV6-5 and TRBJ1-5; TRBD1 might be the D (6 bases). CDR1 and CDR2 (germline): MNHEY, SVGAGI. Trimming left V 5 bases short and J 5 bases short, with 10 bases between. This CDR3 is 13 amino acids long. The CDR3 DNA reads as TGTGCCAGCAGTAAGGCAGGGGATCAGCCCCAGCATTTT. Its protein product is CASSKAGDQPQHF.

The CDR3 spells CASSLMGNSGNTIYF. CDR3 in DNA: TGTGCCAGCAGCTTGATGGGAAACTCTGGAAACACCATATATTTT. The rearrangement joins TRBV5-4 to TRBJ1-3; no reliable D call. This CDR3 is 15 amino acids long. Trimming removed 1 base at V and 0 bases at J, with 8 bases between. Germline CDR1 reads SGHNT; CDR2 reads YYREEE (reference sequence).

This clone was counted a few times. This chain links TRBV5-1 with TRBJ1-1; D ambiguous. V lost 3 bases to trimming and J lost 2 bases, with 8 bases between them. The CDR3 loop spans 13 amino acids. Germline V gives CDR1 SGHRS, CDR2 YFSETQ. The CDR3 here is CASSYTENTEAFF. The CDR3 DNA reads as TGCGCCAGCAGCTACACGGAAAACACTGAAGCTTTCTTT.

This clone was observed a single time. The chain couples TRBV19 to TRBJ1-2; 7 bases align to TRBD1. The ends lost 6 bases at V and 4 bases at J; junction bases unmatched: 5. The germline V gene encodes CDR1 LNHDA and CDR2 SQIVND (reference sequence). The CDR3 spans 13 residues. CDR3 region: CASRIRDSYGYTF. For the CDR3, the DNA is TGTGCCAGTAGAATCCGGGACAGCTATGGCTACACCTTC. Combining the CDR3 with reference TRBV19 and TRBJ1-2 gives the whole variable domain DGGITQSPKYLFRKEGQNVTLSCEQNLNHDAMYWYRQDPGQGLRLIYYSQIVNDFQKGDIAEGYSVSREKKESFPLTVTSAQKNPTAFYLCASRIRDSYGYTFGSGTRLTVV.

The gene calls are TRBV3-1 (or the pseudogene TRBV3-2) and TRBJ2-7, with unresolved D. Germline V lookup: CDR1 LGHDT, CDR2 YNNKEL (reference sequence). V was cut by 1 base and J by 3 bases, with 10 bases left in between. The CDR3 consists of 14 residues. DNA of the CDR3: TGTGCCAGCAGCCAAGGACTTGGAGTCTACGAGCAGTACTTC. It specifies CASSQGLGVYEQYF.

This clone was seen only a few times. The J gene is TRBJ1-2, the V gene TRBV4-1; tentatively, D is TRBD1 (5 bases). CDR3 length: 16 residues. V shed 1 base and J shed 4 bases, with 16 bases lying between them. Looked up from germline, CDR1 is MGHRA and CDR2 is YSYEKL. The CDR3 bases are TGCGCCAGCAGCCAAGTGTTTGGCAGGGATAGCTATGGCTACACCTTC. It translates to CASSQVFGRDSYGYTF.

J is TRBJ2-4 and V is TRBV10-3; TRBD2 aligns across 14 bases. Per the germline V gene, CDR1 is ENHRY and CDR2 is SYGVKD. The trim removed 6 bases at V and 6 bases at J, leaving 7 bases unmatched. This CDR3 has 16 amino acids. The CDR3 DNA is TGTGCCATCAGCGACAGACTAGCGGGAGGGATAAACATTCAGTACTTC. Its protein is CAISDRLAGGINIQYF.

The rearrangement uses TRBV28 and TRBJ2-5, with D perhaps given as TRBD1 or TRBD2 (5 bases each). V lost 3 bases, J lost 6 bases, and 14 bases lay in between. The CDR3 spans 14 residues. Per the germline V gene, CDR1 is MDHEN and CDR2 is SYDVKM. The CDR3 DNA reads as TGTGCCAGCAGTTTCCCCGGGGCGGTAAAGACCCAGTACTTC. Translating it yields CASSFPGAVKTQYF.

CDR3 DNA: TGTGCCAGCAGTCCCGGACTGAACACTGAAGCTTTCTTT. This translates into CASSPGLNTEAFF. The chain carries TRBV27 and TRBJ1-1; D gene uncertain. The germline V gene encodes CDR1 MNHEY and CDR2 SMNVEV (reference sequence). This CDR3 contains 13 residues. The V end was cut by 5 bases, the J end by 0 bases, with 7 bases between.

The chain couples TRBV9 to TRBJ1-2, with a possible D match to TRBD1 (5 bases). The germline V gene encodes CDR1 SGDLS and CDR2 YYNGEE. V was clipped by 4 bases and J by 9 bases, with 19 bases between them. The CDR3 has 14 amino acids. The CDR3 protein is CASSYDSGGGSYTF. DNA for the CDR3: TGTGCCAGCAGCTACGACTCCGGCGGGGGTAGCTACACCTTC.

The chain uses TRBV30 and TRBJ2-3; D is perhaps TRBD1 (5 bases). CDR1 and CDR2 (germline): GTSNPN, SVGIG (reference sequence). Trimming cost V 1 base and J 2 bases, with 10 bases left between them. CDR3 length: 14 residues. CDR3 coding DNA: TGTGCCTGGAGTGCAGACAGTACCACAGATACGCAGTATTTT. Its protein product is CAWSADSTTDTQYF.

Concerning this clone itself: Its ends do not fully match the called genes, so a read error is possible. The CDR3 coding sequence is TGTGCCAGTAGACAATCCTTCAATGAGCAGTTCTTC. The encoded protein is CASRQSFNEQFF. This chain connects TRBV19 to TRBJ2-1; D is unclear. The CDR3 has 12 residues. Germline-derived CDR1 and CDR2 are LNHDA and SQIVND (reference sequence). Drawing the rest from reference TRBV19 and TRBJ2-1, the complete variable domain is DGGITQSPKYLFRKEGQNVTLSCEQNLNHDAMYWYRQDPGQGLRLIYYSQIVNDFQKGDIAEGYSVSREKKESFPLTVTSAQKNPTAFYLCASRQSFNEQFFGPGTRLTVL.